This entry lists 29 T cell receptor beta chains sequenced from one sample in a study of human CD8 memory T cell subsets. Libraries of TCR beta chains were produced by 5' RACE (UMI-labeled). TCRdb derives one entry per CDR3 protein from the 5' RACE reads, leaving out DNA. Its clone listing holds 15,000 or so distinct CDR3 sequences. Input material: CD8+ stem-like memory T cells (TSCM and TCM) sorted from PBMCs. Subset specified: stem-like memory CD8 T cells (TSTEM), CCR7+ PD-1- TIGIT-. Source of these receptors: a human donor in good health.

The chain has TRBV7-8 and TRBJ2-5; there is no DNA to check the TCRdb D call of TRBD1. Germline loops: CDR1 SGHVS, CDR2 FQNEAQ. This CDR3 region has 15 residues. The CDR3 sequence is CASSPKATAQETQYF.

The V and J genes are TRBV7-2 and TRBJ2-2. The CDR3 sequence is 14 residues long. Germline lookup yields CDR1 SGHTA and CDR2 FQGNSA. CDR3 loop: CASSSGFGTGELFF.

The gene calls are TRBV20-1 and TRBJ2-1. There are 14 residues in the CDR3. Germline V lookup: CDR1 DFQATT, CDR2 SNEGSKA (reference sequence). CDR3 loop: CSARDVNSYNEQFF.

The genes are TRBV28 and TRBJ2-7; the D call from TCRdb, TRBD2, cannot be confirmed without DNA. Germline CDR1 is MDHEN and CDR2 is SYDVKM. The CDR3 spans 16 residues. The CDR3 is CASSLYTGLAGGEQYF.

This chain connects TRBV11-2 to TRBJ2-3; without DNA, the TCRdb call of TRBD1 cannot be checked. The CDR3 is made up of 16 amino acids. CDR1 and CDR2 from the germline V gene are SGHAT and FQNNGV. CDR3 loop: CASSDWAGQGTDTQYF.

Judged by frequency, this clonotype is medium-sized. The rearrangement joins TRBV5-5 to TRBJ1-5. CDR1 is SGHKS, CDR2 YYEKEE, per germline (reference sequence). This CDR3 has 17 amino acids. This CDR3 is CASSPRPERVINQPQHF.

The chain couples TRBV5-1 to TRBJ1-1; TCRdb outputs TRBD1, but without DNA this stays unchecked. The CDR3 is 13 residues long. CDR1 and CDR2 (germline): SGHRS, YFSETQ. The CDR3 loop is CASSPGTVTEAFF.

The CDR3 reads CASSPDGGPGNTGELFF. The rearrangement links TRBV4-3 to TRBJ2-2; TCRdb picks TRBD1, but there is no DNA to check that call. Germline V CDR1 and CDR2: LGHNA, YSLEER. The CDR3 is made up of 17 amino acids.

The gene calls are TRBV7-7 and TRBJ1-2; lacking DNA, the TRBD1 call made by TCRdb goes unchecked. The CDR3 loop spans 20 amino acids. Per the germline V gene, CDR1 is SSHAT and CDR2 is FNYEAQ (reference sequence). The CDR3 protein is CASSRGTCPGGQKSDYGYTF. The whole variable domain, filled in from reference TRBV7-7 and TRBJ1-2, reads GAGVSQSPRYKVTKRGQDVTLRCDPISSHATLYWYQQALGQGPEFLTYFNYEAQPDKSGLPSDRFSAERPEGSISTLTIQRTEQRDSAMYRCASSRGTCPGGQKSDYGYTFGSGTRLTVV.

The chain employs TRBV5-6 and TRBJ1-1; TCRdb gives TRBD1 as the D gene, but with no DNA this cannot be confirmed. Germline-derived CDR1 and CDR2 are SGHDT and YYEEEE. The CDR3 spans 17 residues. CDR3 sequence: CASSSPDREELNTEAFF.

This chain links TRBV14 with TRBJ1-2; without DNA, the TCRdb call of TRBD1 cannot be checked. CDR1 is SGHDN and CDR2 is FVKESK in the germline V gene. CDR3 length: 13 amino acids. This chain's CDR3 is CASSLRGFYGYTF.

This sequence joins TRBV6-5 and TRBJ2-2; the TCRdb call, TRBD1, lacks DNA for checking. CDR3 length equals 17 residues. CDR1 and CDR2 from the germline V gene are MNHEY and SVGAGI. The chain's CDR3 is CASSYFGTGLDTGELFF.

This chain uses TRBV30 with TRBJ1-5; TCRdb designates TRBD1, a call that cannot be tested without DNA. CDR3 length: 16 residues. Germline-derived CDR1 and CDR2 are GTSNPN and SVGIG (reference sequence). CDR3 protein: CAWSHYVDSSNQPQHF.

Frequency places this clonotype as medium-sized. The V call is TRBV7-9, the J call TRBJ1-4. Germline V gives CDR1 SEHNR, CDR2 FQNEAQ (reference sequence). This CDR3 has 12 residues. The CDR3 reads CASSLLLGKLFF.

This chain uses TRBV12-5 with TRBJ2-7; absent DNA, TCRdb's TRBD1 call cannot be checked. Germline CDR1 is LGHNT and CDR2 is FRNRAP. The CDR3 is made up of 11 amino acids. The CDR3 region is CASSGRYEQYF.

The chain employs TRBV5-8 and TRBJ1-2; absent DNA, TCRdb's TRBD1 call cannot be checked. The CDR3 extends over 15 amino acids. CDR1 is SGHTS, CDR2 YDEGEE, per germline. The CDR3 sequence is CASSSNGGALYGYTF.

The chain joins TRBV7-3 to TRBJ2-2. Germline values: CDR1 SGHTA, CDR2 FQGTGA. This CDR3 region has 12 residues. The CDR3 loop is CASSRNTGELFF.

V and J are TRBV6-5 and TRBJ2-3; without DNA, the TCRdb call of TRBD2 cannot be checked. Germline CDR1 is MNHEY and CDR2 is SVGAGI. This CDR3 is built from 16 residues. The CDR3 reads CASSYSPSGGWDTQYF.

The chain has TRBV7-9 and TRBJ1-1. Germline V gives CDR1 SEHNR, CDR2 FQNEAQ (reference sequence). The CDR3 extends over 15 amino acids. CDR3 in amino acids: CASSSTRDGYTEAFF.

V gene TRBV2 combines with J gene TRBJ2-2; checking the TCRdb D call of TRBD1 is not possible without DNA. The length of the CDR3 is 12 residues. CDR1 is SNHLY, CDR2 FYNNEI, per germline. The CDR3 region is CASTRGLGELFF.

The chain combines TRBV5-1 with TRBJ2-1; TCRdb's assignment of TRBD1 cannot be checked, as there is no DNA. CDR1 SGHRS and CDR2 YFSETQ come from the germline V gene. The CDR3 has 17 residues. CDR3 sequence reads: CASSLGLAAMPPNEQFF.

V usage is TRBV5-1 and J usage is TRBJ2-3; without DNA, the TCRdb call of TRBD1 cannot be checked. The CDR3 totals 16 residues. CDR1 is SGHRS, CDR2 YFSETQ, per germline. The CDR3 loop is CASSVSGDKRVDTQYF.

The J gene is TRBJ1-1, the V gene TRBV20-1; TCRdb calls TRBD1, which cannot be checked without DNA. The germline CDR1 and CDR2 sequences are DFQATT and SNEGSKA (reference sequence). CDR3 length equals 12 residues. CDR3 region: CSARTGDTEAFF.

This chain's CDR3 is CASSPRTGGYEQYF. This sequence joins TRBV19 and TRBJ2-7; the D call from TCRdb, TRBD1, cannot be confirmed without DNA. CDR1 is LNHDA, CDR2 SQIVND, per germline (reference sequence). The CDR3 has 14 residues.

In terms of frequency, this clonotype is medium-sized. The chain has TRBV19 and TRBJ2-1; the D call of TRBD1 rests on TCRdb alone, since no DNA is present to check it. The CDR3 is 13 residues long. Per germline, CDR1 LNHDA and CDR2 SQIVND (reference sequence). This chain's CDR3 is CASSISGGNEQFF. Full variable domain (outside the CDR3, taken from reference TRBV19 and TRBJ2-1): DGGITQSPKYLFRKEGQNVTLSCEQNLNHDAMYWYRQDPGQGLRLIYYSQIVNDFQKGDIAEGYSVSREKKESFPLTVTSAQKNPTAFYLCASSISGGNEQFFGPGTRLTVL.

The chain employs TRBV7-9 and TRBJ2-1; the TCRdb D gene call, TRBD1, has no DNA to confirm it. Germline loops: CDR1 SEHNR, CDR2 FQNEAQ (reference sequence). CDR3 length: 12 residues. The CDR3 loop reads CASSTSRDEQFF.

The J gene is TRBJ1-5, the V gene TRBV27. In germline, CDR1 is MNHEY, CDR2 SMNVEV (reference sequence). This CDR3 comprises 14 residues. The CDR3 region is CASSLRSFNQPQHF.

This chain joins TRBV4-3 and TRBJ2-7; checking the TCRdb D call of TRBD2 is not possible without DNA. The germline V gene encodes CDR1 LGHNA and CDR2 YSLEER. This CDR3 comprises 16 residues. CDR3 in amino acids: CASSQDRAGVIYEQYF.

This chain connects TRBV1 to TRBJ1-1. TRBV1 is noted as a pseudogene. This CDR3 is built from 17 residues. The CDR3 loop is CTSSQEPGGAFGPEAFF.